This T cell receptor beta chain was captured in a study of cytomegalovirus exposure and HLA in healthy donors. This table comes from immunoSEQ multiplex PCR, and its TCRdb copy is limited to in-frame clones, with some not included. This table holds tens of thousands of clones, 85% to 95% found once. A roughly 120-subject validation cohort, separate from the 666-subject first cohort, supplied the donors. V lost 5 bases to trimming and J lost 6 bases; unmatched junction nucleotides: 14. The CDR3 length is 15 residues. From germline, CDR1 is SQVTM and CDR2 ANQGSEA. Notes on the study in general: Among TCR beta chains, those listed as cytomegalovirus-associated numbered about 160.

For this clone: Its antigen is undetermined.

Material for sequencing was PBMCs. The chain carries TRBV29-1 and TRBJ1-2; TRBD1 matches at 8 bases. The clonotype was recovered from a young woman in good health and CMV-seropositive. CDR3 nucleotide sequence: TGCAGCGTTCTTGACAGGGGATTTACCCATAATGGCTACACCTTC. Residues: CSVLDRGFTHNGYTF. The entire variable domain, with the rest obtained from reference TRBV29-1 and TRBJ1-2, is as follows: SAVISQKPSRDICQRGTSLTIQCQVDSQVTMMFWYRQQPGQSLTLIATANQGSEATYESGFVIDKFPISRPNLTFSTLTVSNMSPEDSSIYLCSVLDRGFTHNGYTFGSGTRLTVV.